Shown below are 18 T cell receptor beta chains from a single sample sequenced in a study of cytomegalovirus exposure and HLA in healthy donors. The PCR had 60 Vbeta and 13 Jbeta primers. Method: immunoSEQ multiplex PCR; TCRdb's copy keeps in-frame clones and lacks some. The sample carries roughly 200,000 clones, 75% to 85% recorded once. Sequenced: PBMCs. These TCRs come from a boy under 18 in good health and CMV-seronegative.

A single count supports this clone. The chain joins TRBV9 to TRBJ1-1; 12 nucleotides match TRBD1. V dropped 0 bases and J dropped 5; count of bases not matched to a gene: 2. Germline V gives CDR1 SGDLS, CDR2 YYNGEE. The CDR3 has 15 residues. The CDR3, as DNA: TGTGCCAGCAGCGTAGCGGGACAGGGGGCAACTGAAGCTTTCTTT. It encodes CASSVAGQGATEAFF.

In DNA, the CDR3 is TGTGCCAGCAGCATGGCCCATGGAAACACCATATATTTT. Residues: CASSMAHGNTIYF. The chain carries TRBV11-2 and TRBJ1-3; D is undetermined. The CDR3 contains 13 residues. Trimming took 5 bases from V and 3 from J, leaving 8 bases between them. Germline-derived CDR1 and CDR2 are SGHAT and FQNNGV.

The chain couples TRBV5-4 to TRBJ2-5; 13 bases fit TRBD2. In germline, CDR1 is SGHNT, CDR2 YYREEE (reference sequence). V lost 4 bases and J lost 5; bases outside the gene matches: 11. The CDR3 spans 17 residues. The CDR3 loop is CASSPGLAGRRGETQYF. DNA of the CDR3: TGTGCCAGCAGCCCGGGACTAGCGGGACGGAGGGGGGAGACCCAGTACTTC.

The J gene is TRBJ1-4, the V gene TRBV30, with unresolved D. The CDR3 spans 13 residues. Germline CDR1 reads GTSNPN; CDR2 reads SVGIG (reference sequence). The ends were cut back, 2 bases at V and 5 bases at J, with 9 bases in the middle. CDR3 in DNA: TGTGCCTGGAGTCCCAGGTTAAATGAAAAACTGTTTTTT. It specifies CAWSPRLNEKLFF.

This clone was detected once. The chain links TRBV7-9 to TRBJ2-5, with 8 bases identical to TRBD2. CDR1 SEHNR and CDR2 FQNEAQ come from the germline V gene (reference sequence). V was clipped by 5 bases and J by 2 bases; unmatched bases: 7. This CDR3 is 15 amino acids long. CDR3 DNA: TGTGCCAGCAGCCCCACGAGCGGGGGTCAAGAGACCCAGTACTTC. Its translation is CASSPTSGGQETQYF.

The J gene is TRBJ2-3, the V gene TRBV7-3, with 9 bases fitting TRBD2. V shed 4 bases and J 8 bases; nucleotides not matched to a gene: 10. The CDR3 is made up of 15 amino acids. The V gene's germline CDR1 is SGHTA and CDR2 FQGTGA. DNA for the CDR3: TGTGCCAGCAGCTCCCAGGCGGGGGGGCAGGGTACGCAGTATTTT. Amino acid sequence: CASSSQAGGQGTQYF.

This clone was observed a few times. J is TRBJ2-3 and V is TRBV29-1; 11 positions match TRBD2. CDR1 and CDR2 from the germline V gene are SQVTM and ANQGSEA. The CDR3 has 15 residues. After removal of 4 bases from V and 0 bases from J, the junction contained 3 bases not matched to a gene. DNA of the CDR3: TGCAGCGTTGCCACTAGCGGGGGTAGCACAGATACGCAGTATTTT. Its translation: CSVATSGGSTDTQYF.

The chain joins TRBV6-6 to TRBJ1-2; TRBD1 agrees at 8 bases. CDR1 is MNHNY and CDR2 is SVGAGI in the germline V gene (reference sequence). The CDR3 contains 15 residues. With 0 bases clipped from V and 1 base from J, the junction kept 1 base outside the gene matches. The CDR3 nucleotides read TGTGCCAGCAGTTACTCGACAGGGGTTAACTATGGCTACACCTTC. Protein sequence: CASSYSTGVNYGYTF.

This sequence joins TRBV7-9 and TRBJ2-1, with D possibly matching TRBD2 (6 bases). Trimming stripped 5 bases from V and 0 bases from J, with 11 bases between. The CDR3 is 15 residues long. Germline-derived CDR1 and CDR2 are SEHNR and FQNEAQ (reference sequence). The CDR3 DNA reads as TGTGCCAGCAGCGATAGCGGCAGCTCCTACAATGAGCAGTTCTTC. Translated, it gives CASSDSGSSYNEQFF.

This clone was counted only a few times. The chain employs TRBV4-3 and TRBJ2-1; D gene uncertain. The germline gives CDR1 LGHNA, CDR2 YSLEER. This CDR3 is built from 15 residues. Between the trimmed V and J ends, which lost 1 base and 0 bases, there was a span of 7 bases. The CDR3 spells CASSQGPSSYNEQFF. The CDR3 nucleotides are TGCGCCAGCAGCCAAGGTCCGAGCTCCTACAATGAGCAGTTCTTC.

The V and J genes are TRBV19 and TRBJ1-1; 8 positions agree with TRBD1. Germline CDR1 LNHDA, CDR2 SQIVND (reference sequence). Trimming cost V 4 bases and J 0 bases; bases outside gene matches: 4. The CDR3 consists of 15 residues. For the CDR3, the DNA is TGTGCCAGTAGTACTGACAGGGGATTGAACACTGAAGCTTTCTTT. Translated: CASSTDRGLNTEAFF. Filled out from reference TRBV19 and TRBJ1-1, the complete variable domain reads DGGITQSPKYLFRKEGQNVTLSCEQNLNHDAMYWYRQDPGQGLRLIYYSQIVNDFQKGDIAEGYSVSREKKESFPLTVTSAQKNPTAFYLCASSTDRGLNTEAFFGQGTRLTVV.

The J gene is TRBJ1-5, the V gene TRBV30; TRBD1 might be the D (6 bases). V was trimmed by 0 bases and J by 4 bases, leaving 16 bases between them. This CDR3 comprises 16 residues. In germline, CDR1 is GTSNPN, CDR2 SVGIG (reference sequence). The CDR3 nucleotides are TGTGCCTGGAGTGTAAGAGGGGGGGCAGGGAATCAGCCCCAGCATTTT. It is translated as CAWSVRGGAGNQPQHF.

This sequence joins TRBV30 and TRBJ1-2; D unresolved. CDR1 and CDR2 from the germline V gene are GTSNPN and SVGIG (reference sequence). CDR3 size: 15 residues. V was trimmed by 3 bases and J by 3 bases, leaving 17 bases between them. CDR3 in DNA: TGTGCCTGGAGGAATTCGCGGCGGGGAGACTATGGCTACACCTTC. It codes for CAWRNSRRGDYGYTF.

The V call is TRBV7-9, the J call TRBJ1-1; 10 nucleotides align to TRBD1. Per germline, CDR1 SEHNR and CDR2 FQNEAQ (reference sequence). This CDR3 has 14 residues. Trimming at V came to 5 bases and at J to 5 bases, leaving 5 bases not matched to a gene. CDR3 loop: CASSPRTGGTEAFF. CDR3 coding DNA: TGTGCCAGCAGCCCAAGGACAGGGGGGACTGAAGCTTTCTTT.

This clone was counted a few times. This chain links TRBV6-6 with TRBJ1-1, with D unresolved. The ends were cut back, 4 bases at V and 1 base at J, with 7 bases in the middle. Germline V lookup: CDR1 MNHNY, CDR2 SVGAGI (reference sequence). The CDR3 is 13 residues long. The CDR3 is CASSSRQNTEAFF. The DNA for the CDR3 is TGTGCCAGCAGTTCGAGACAGAACACTGAAGCTTTCTTT.

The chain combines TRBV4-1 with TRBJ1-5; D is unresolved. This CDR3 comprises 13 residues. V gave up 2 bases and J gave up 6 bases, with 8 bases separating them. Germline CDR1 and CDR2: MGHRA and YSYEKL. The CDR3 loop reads CASSQYYFQPQHF. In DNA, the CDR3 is TGCGCCAGCAGCCAATATTACTTTCAGCCCCAGCATTTT.

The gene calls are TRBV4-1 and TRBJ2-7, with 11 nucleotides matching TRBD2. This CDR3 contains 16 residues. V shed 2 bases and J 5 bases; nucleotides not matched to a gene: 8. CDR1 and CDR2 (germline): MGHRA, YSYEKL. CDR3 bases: TGCGCCAGCAGCCAACTAGCGGGAGGTCTAACTAACGAGCAGTACTTC. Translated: CASSQLAGGLTNEQYF.

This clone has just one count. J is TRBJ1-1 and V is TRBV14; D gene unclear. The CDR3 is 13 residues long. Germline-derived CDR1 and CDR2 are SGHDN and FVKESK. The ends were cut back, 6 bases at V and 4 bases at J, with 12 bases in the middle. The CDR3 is CASSLGGITEAFF. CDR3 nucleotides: TGTGCCAGCAGTCTAGGCGGGATCACTGAAGCTTTCTTT.